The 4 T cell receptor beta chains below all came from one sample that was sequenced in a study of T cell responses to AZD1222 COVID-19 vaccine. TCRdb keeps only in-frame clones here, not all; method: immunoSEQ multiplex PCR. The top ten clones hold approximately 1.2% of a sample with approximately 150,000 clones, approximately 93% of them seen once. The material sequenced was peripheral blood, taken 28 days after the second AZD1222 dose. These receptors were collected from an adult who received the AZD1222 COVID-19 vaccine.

The CDR3 DNA sequence: TGTGCCAGCAGCTCAGGACAGGGCTACTACGAGCAGTACTTC. Translating gives CASSSGQGYYEQYF. The J gene is TRBJ2-7, the V gene TRBV7-6; 8 nucleotides line up with TRBD1. The germline V gene encodes CDR1 SGHVS and CDR2 FNYEAQ. CDR3 length equals 14 residues. The V segment lost 4 bases and the J segment 3 bases; nucleotides outside the gene matches: 5.

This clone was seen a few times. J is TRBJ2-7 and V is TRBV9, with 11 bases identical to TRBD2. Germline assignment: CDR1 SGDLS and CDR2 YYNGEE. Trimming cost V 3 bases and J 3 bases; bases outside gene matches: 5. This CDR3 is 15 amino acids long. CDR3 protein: CASSAGTSGLYEQYF. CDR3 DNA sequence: TGTGCCAGCAGCGCCGGGACTAGCGGTCTCTACGAGCAGTACTTC.

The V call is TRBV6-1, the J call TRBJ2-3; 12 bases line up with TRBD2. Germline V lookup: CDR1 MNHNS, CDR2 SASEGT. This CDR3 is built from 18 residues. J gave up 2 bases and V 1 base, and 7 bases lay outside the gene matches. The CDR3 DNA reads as TGTGCCAGCAGTGAAGGTCGGACTAGCGGGAAAGACACAGATACGCAGTATTTT. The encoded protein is CASSEGRTSGKDTDTQYF.

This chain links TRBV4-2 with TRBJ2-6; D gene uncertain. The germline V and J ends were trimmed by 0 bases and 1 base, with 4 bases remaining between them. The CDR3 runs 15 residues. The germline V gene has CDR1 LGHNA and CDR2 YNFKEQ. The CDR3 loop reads CASSQESSGANVLTF. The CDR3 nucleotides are TGTGCCAGCAGCCAAGAATCGTCTGGGGCCAACGTCCTGACTTTC.